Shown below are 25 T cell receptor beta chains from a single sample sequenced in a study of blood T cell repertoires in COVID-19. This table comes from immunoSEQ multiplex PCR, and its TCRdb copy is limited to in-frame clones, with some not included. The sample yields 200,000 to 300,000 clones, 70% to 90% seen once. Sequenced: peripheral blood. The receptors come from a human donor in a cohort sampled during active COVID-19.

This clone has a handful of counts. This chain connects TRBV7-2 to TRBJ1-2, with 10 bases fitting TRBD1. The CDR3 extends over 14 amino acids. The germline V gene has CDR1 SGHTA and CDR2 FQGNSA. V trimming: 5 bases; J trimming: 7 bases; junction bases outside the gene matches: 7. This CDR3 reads CASSPAGTGAGYTF. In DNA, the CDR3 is TGTGCCAGCAGCCCGGCCGGGACAGGGGCTGGCTACACCTTC.

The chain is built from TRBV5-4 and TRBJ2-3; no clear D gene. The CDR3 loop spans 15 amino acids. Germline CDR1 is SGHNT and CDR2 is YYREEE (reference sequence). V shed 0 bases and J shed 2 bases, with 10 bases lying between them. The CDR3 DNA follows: TGTGCCAGCAGCTTGGCCTGGCCCTCCACAGATACGCAGTATTTT. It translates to CASSLAWPSTDTQYF.

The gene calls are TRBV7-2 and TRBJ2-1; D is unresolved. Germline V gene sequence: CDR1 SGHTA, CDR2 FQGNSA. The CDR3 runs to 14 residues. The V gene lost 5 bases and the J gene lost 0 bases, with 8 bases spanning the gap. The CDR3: CASSPRFSYNEQFF. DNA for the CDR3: TGTGCCAGCAGCCCCCGGTTCTCCTACAATGAGCAGTTCTTC.

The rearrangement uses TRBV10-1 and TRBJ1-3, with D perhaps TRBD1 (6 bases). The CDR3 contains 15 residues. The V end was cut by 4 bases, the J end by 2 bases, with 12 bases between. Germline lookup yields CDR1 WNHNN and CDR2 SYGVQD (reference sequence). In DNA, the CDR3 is TGCGCCAGCAGTGCAGGGGCGGTGGCTGGAAACACCATATATTTT. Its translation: CASSAGAVAGNTIYF.

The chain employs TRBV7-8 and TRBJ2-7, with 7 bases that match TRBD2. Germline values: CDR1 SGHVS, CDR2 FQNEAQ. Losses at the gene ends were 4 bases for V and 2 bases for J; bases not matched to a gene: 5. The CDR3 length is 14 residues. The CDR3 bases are TGTGCCAGCAGCTGGGGGGGTGGGACCTACGAGCAGTACTTC. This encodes CASSWGGGTYEQYF.

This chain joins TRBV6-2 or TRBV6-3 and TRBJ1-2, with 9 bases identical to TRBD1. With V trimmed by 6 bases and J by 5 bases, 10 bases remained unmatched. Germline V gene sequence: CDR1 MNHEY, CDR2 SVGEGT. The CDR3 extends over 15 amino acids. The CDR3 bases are TGTGCCAGCAGCACAAACAGGGGGCGAAGGTATGGCTACACCTTC. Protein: CASSTNRGRRYGYTF.

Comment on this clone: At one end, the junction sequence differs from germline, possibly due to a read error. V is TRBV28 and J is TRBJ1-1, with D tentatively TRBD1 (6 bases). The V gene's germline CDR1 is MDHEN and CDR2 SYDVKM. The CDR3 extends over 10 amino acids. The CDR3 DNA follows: TGTGCCAGCAGTTTATACTGGACAGTATTT. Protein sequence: CASSLYWTVF.

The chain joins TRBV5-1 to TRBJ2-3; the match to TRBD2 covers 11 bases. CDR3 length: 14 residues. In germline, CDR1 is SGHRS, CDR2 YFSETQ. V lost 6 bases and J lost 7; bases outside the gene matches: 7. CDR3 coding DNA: TGCGCCAGCAAATGGACTAGCGGGCCTTATACGCAGTATTTT. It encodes CASKWTSGPYTQYF.

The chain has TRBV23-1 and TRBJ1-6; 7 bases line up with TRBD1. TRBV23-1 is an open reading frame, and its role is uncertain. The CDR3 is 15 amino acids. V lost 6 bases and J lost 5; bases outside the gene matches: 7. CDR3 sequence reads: CASRIDRVNNSPLHF. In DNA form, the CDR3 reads TGCGCCAGCAGAATTGACAGGGTTAATAATTCACCCCTCCACTTT.

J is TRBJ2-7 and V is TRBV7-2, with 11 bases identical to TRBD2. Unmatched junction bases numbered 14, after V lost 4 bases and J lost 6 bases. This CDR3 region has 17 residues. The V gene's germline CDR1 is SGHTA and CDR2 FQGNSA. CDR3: CASSYWASGGPGSEQYF. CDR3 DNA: TGTGCCAGCAGCTACTGGGCTAGCGGGGGGCCAGGGAGCGAGCAGTACTTC. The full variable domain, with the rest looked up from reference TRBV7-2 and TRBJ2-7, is GAGVSQSPSNKVTEKGKDVELRCDPISGHTALYWYRQSLGQGLEFLIYFQGNSAPDKSGLPSDRFSAERTGGSVSTLTIQRTQQEDSAVYLCASSYWASGGPGSEQYFGPGTRLTVT.

CDR3 DNA: TGTGCCACCAGCACTTCCGATTCCGGGACAGGGGCTACCTACGAGCAGTACTTC. This codes for CATSTSDSGTGATYEQYF. The rearrangement links TRBV15 to TRBJ2-7; TRBD1 aligns across 10 bases. CDR1 LNHNV and CDR2 YYDKDF come from the germline V gene (reference sequence). The CDR3 has 18 residues. The V gene end was trimmed by 4 bases and the J gene end by 2 bases; junction bases not matched to a gene: 14.

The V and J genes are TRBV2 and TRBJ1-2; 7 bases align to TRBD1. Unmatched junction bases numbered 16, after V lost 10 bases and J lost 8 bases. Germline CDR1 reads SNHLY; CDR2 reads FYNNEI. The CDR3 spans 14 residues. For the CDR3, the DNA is TGTGCCACCATCACGACAGGGAAGTTTGGCGGCTACACCTTC. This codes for CATITTGKFGGYTF.

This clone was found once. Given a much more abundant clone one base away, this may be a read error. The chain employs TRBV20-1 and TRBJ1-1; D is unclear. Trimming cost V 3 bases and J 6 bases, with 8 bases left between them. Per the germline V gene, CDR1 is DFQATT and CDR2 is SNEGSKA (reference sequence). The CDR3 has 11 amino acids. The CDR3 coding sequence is TGCAGTGCTAGTCGGGGAGCTGAAGCTTTCTTT. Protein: CSASRGAEAFF.

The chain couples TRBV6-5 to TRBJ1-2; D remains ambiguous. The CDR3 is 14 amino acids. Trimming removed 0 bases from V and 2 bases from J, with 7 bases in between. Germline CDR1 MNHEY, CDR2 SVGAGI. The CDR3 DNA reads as TGTGCCAGCAGTTACTCGTCTGAGAACTATGGCTACACCTTC. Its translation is CASSYSSENYGYTF.

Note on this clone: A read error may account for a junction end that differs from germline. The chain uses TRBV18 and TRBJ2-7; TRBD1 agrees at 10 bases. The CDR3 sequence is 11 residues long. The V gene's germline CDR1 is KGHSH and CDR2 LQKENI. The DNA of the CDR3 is TGTGCCAGCTCACCGGGACAGGGGTTTTCCTTC. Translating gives CASSPGQGFSF. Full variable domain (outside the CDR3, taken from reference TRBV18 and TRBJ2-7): NAGVMQNPRHLVRRRGQEARLRCSPMKGHSHVYWYRQLPEEGLKFMVYLQKENIIDESGMPKERFSAEFPKEGPSILRIQQVVRGDSAAYFCASSPGQGFSFGPGTRLTVT.

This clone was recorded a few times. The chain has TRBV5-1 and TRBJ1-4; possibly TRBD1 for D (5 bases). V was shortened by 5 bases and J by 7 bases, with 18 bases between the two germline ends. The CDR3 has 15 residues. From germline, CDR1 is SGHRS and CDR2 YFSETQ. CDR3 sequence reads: CASREGVRAGEKLFF. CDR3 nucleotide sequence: TGCGCCAGCAGGGAAGGAGTCAGGGCTGGTGAAAAACTGTTTTTT.

The DNA for the CDR3 is TGCGCCAGCAGCCAAGATCCGGACCAGGAGGTCTATGGCTACACCTTC. It encodes CASSQDPDQEVYGYTF. This chain joins TRBV4-3 and TRBJ1-2; D gene unclear. Per germline, CDR1 LGHNA and CDR2 YSLEER. V dropped 0 bases and J dropped 4 bases, with 15 bases sitting between them. This CDR3 spans 16 amino acids.

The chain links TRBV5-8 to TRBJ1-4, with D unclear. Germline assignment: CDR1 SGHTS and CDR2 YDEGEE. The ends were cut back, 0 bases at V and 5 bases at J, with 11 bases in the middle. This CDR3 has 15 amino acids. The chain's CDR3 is CASSLAGIRNEKLFF. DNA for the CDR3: TGTGCCAGCAGCTTGGCCGGGATCCGAAATGAAAAACTGTTTTTT.

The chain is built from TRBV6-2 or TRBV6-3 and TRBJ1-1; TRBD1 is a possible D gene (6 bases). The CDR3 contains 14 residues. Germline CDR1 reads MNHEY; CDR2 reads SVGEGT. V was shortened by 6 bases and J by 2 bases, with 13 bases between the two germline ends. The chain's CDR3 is CASSWTARNTEAFF. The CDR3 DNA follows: TGTGCCAGCAGCTGGACAGCAAGAAACACTGAAGCTTTCTTT.

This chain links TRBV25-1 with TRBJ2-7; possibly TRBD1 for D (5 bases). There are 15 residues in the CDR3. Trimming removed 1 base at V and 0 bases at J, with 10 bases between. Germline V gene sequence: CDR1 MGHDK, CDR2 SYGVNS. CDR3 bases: TGTGCCAGCAGTGAATTGGATGGGGCCTCCTACGAGCAGTACTTC. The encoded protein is CASSELDGASYEQYF.

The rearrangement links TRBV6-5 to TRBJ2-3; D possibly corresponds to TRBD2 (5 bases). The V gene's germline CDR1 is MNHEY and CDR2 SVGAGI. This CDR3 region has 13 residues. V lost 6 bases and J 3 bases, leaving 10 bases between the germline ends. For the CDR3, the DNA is TGTGCCAGCAGGAGGACTTCAACAGATACGCAGTATTTT. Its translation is CASRRTSTDTQYF.

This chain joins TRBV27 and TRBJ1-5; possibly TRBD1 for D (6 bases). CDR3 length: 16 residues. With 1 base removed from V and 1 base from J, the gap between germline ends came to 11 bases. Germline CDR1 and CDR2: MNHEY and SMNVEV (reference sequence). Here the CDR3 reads CASSLYAGTSNQPQHF. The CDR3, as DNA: TGTGCCAGCAGTTTATATGCAGGGACAAGCAATCAGCCCCAGCATTTT.

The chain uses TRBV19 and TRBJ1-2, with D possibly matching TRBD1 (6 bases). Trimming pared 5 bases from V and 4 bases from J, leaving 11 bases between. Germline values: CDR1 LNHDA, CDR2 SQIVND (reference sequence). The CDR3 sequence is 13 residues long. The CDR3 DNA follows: TGTGCCAGTAGTCCAGACAGGTTCTATGGCTACACCTTC. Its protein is CASSPDRFYGYTF.

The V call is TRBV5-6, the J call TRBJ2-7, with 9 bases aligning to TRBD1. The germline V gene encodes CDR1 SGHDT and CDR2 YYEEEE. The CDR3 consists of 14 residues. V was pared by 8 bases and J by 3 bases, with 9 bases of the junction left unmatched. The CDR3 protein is CASYSGTGRYEQYF. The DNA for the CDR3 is TGTGCCAGTTACTCCGGGACAGGGCGCTACGAGCAGTACTTC. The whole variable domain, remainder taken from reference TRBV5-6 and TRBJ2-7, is DAGVTQSPTHLIKTRGQQVTLRCSPKSGHDTVSWYQQALGQGPQFIFQYYEEEERQRGNFPDRFSGHQFPNYSSELNVNALLLGDSALYLCASYSGTGRYEQYFGPGTRLTVT.

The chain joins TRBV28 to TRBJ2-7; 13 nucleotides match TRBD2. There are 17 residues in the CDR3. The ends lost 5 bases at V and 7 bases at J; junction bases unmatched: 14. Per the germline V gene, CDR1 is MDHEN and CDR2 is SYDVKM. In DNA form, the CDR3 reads TGTGCCAGCAGTGACCGCGTACTAGCGGGAGGGCCGGGAGAGCAGTACTTC. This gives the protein CASSDRVLAGGPGEQYF.